The source of this T cell receptor (beta chain) is a study of tumor-infiltrating lymphocytes in localized non-small cell lung cancer. Study as a whole: Some samples were collected after neoadjuvant chemotherapy; smokers, never-smokers and several histologies were included. Resected tumor was paired with non-adjacent uninvolved lung from the same patient. Whole-study results and caveats: Tumors had more T cell infiltration than uninvolved lung, per TCRbeta sequencing and CD3 counts.

The germline V gene encodes CDR1 MNHEY and CDR2 SMNVEV (reference sequence). CDR3 size: 13 residues. The V end lost 5 bases, the J end lost 0 bases, and 8 bases lay between the germline ends. The repertoire was sequenced with immunoSEQ multiplex PCR; TCRdb's copy has only in-frame clones and lacks some. The sample consists of about 16,000 clones, approximately 70% of them appearing once. Regarding this clone: Its target is unknown.

Sequencing used lung tumor tissue. The J gene is TRBJ2-7, the V gene TRBV27; D perhaps matches TRBD1 (6 bases). The TCR comes from a human donor with non-small cell lung cancer. The CDR3 here is CASSRDTSYEQYF. CDR3 nucleotides: TGTGCCAGCAGTCGGGACACCTCCTACGAGCAGTACTTC.